This T cell receptor beta chain was sequenced in a study of T cells expressing NK-cell markers. Study-level background: Repertoires of TCR beta were obtained from T cells sorted as CD3+CD56+NKG2C+, CD3+CD56+NKG2C- and CD3+CD56-NKG2C+.

A remark on this clonotype: What it binds is unknown.

General study findings and limits: Dominant NKG2C+ clonotypes made up roughly 1.0-7.5% of CD8+ T cells in roughly six donors.

Beta-chain TCR cDNA was generated via 5'RACE template switching with UMIs. TCRdb processed the 5' RACE reads again and assigns one entry to each CDR3 protein, with no DNA. This table lists more than 400,000 distinct CDR3 sequences. Sequenced input: blood T cells: a sorted CD56 or NKG2C T cell subset, CD4+ or CD8+ T cells, or bulk PBMC T cells (not recorded which). The sequence was obtained from a woman between 18 and 75 years old in good health.

The chain's CDR3 is CASSQERQLDYEQYF. This chain links TRBV4-2 with TRBJ2-7. The CDR3 has 15 amino acids. The germline CDR1 and CDR2 sequences are LGHNA and YNFKEQ.